Given below is one TCR beta chain in context. The data belong to a study of cytomegalovirus exposure and HLA in healthy donors. The PCR used 60 Vbeta and 13 Jbeta primers. TCRdb's table, derived via immunoSEQ multiplex PCR, lists solely in-frame clones and lacks some. The data hold some 130,000 clones, with approximately 62% observed a single time. V was clipped by 4 bases and J by 3 bases; unmatched bases: 12. Germline V gene lookup returns CDR1 MDHEN and CDR2 SYDVKM. The CDR3 consists of 17 residues. The V call is TRBV28, the J call TRBJ2-7, with 10 bases aligning to TRBD1. The sequencing input was PBMCs. This TCR was sampled from a human donor in good health. In DNA form, the CDR3 reads TGTGCCAGCAGTTCAATCGGAACGGGACAGGGGTTCTACGAGCAGTACTTC. Its protein product is CASSSIGTGQGFYEQYF.